This section outlines one TCR beta chain sequence together with its context. The target antigen is unknown. The data belong to a study of blood T cells in healthy people across ages. Overall study results and limits: Greater diversity and more naive CD4+ cells were seen in long-lived donors than in aged donors.

Alongside a J-beta primer mix, a sample-barcoded 5' primer served in a second PCR lasting about 6 to 12 cycles. Samples each returned at least 2.5 million CDR3-containing paired-end reads. TCRdb reanalysed the 5' RACE reads using MiXCR and keeps one entry per CDR3 protein. This sample carries around 700,000 distinct CDR3 sequences, 20% to 30% of them seen once, and the ten largest clones take 9% to 9.5%. The germline V gene encodes CDR1 SGDLS and CDR2 YYNGEE. The CDR3 loop spans 13 amino acids. Each sample had at least 6.5 million PBMCs isolated. These data were likewise used in another study, on T cells of mothers and their children. Per that study: In related and unrelated pairs alike, thymic selection shapes TCR recombination output, with inherited differences minor.

The sample consisted of blood. The chain employs TRBV9 and TRBJ2-5; tentatively, D is TRBD2 (6 bases). The DNA matches TRBJ2-7 better at its end, which makes the J call doubtful. The clonotype comes from a boy between 5 and 17 years old in good health. The CDR3 nucleotides read TGTGCCAGCAGCGGCGGGGCGAAATACGAGCAGTACTTC. Its protein product is CASSGGAKYEQYF.